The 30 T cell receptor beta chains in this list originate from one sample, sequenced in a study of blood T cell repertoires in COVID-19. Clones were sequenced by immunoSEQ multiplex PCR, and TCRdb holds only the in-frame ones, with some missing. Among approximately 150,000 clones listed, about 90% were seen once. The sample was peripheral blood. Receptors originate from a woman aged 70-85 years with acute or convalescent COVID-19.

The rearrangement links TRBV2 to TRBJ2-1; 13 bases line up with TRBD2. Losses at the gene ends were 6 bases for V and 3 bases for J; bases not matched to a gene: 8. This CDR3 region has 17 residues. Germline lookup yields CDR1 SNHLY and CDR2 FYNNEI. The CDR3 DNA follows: TGTGCCAGCAGACCCACTAGCGGGGGGGCCAGCTACAATGAGCAGTTCTTC. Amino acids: CASRPTSGGASYNEQFF.

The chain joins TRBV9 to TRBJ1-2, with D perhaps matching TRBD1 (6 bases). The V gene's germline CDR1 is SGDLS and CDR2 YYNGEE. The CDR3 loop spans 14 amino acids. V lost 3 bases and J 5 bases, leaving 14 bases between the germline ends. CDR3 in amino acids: CASSDDRRGYGYTF. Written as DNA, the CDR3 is TGTGCCAGCAGCGACGACAGGCGAGGATATGGCTACACCTTC.

DNA of the CDR3: TGTGCCAGCAGTGAACGGACAGGGGGCGCCTATAATTCACCCCTCCACTTT. Encoded protein: CASSERTGGAYNSPLHF. The rearrangement uses TRBV6-1 and TRBJ1-6; TRBD1 matches at 11 bases. CDR3 length: 17 residues. The J segment lost 2 bases and the V segment lost 2 bases, leaving 2 bases of the junction unmatched. Germline loops: CDR1 MNHNS, CDR2 SASEGT.

For the CDR3, the DNA is TGTGCCAGCAGTCCAAGACAGGGTGACAATGAGCAGTTCTTC. This sequence encodes CASSPRQGDNEQFF. This chain connects TRBV27 to TRBJ2-1; 7 bases fit TRBD1. CDR1 MNHEY and CDR2 SMNVEV come from the germline V gene (reference sequence). The CDR3 covers 14 residues. Trimming cost V 5 bases and J 5 bases; bases outside gene matches: 6.

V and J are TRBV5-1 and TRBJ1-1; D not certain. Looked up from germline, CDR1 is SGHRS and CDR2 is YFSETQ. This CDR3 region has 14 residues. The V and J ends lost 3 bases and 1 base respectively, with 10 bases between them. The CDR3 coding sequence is TGCGCCAGCAGCTCACCGGGAGGGAACACTGAAGCTTTCTTT. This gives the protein CASSSPGGNTEAFF.

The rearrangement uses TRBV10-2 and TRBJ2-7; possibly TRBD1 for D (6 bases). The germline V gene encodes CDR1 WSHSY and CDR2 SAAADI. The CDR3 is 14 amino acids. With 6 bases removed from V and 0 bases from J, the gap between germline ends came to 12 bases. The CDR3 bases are TGCGCCAGCAGGACTACAGGGAGCTCCTACGAGCAGTACTTC. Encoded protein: CASRTTGSSYEQYF.

CDR3 amino acids: CASSPTSGGQTQYF. DNA for the CDR3: TGCGCCAGCAGCCCAACTAGCGGGGGACAGACCCAGTACTTC. The chain carries TRBV5-1 and TRBJ2-5, with 11 bases fitting TRBD2. V was pared by 4 bases and J by 6 bases, with 5 bases of the junction left unmatched. The CDR3 has 14 residues. Germline lookup yields CDR1 SGHRS and CDR2 YFSETQ.

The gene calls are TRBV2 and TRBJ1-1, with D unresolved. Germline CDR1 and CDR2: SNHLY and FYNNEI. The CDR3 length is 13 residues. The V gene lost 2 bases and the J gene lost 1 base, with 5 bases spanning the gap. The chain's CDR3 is CASSETWNTEAFF. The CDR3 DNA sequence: TGTGCCAGCAGTGAAACATGGAACACTGAAGCTTTCTTT.

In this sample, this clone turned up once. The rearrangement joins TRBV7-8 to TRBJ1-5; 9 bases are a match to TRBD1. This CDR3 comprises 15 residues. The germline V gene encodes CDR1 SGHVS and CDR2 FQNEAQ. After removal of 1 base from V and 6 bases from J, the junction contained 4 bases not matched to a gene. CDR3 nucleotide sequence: TGTGCCAGCAGCTTAGGGCCGACAGGGGGTCAGCCCCAGCATTTT. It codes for CASSLGPTGGQPQHF.

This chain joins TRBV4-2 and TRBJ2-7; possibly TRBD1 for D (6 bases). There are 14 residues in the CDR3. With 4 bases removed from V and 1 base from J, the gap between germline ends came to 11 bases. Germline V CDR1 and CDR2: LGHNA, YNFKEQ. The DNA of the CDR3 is TGTGCCAGCAGCCCGCAGGGGAATTCCTACGAGCAGTACTTC. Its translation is CASSPQGNSYEQYF.

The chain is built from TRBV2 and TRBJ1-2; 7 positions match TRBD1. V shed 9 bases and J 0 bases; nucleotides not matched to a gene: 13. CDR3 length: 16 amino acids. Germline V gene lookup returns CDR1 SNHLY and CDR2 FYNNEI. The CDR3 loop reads CARSTGDSTANYGYTF. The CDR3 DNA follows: TGTGCCAGATCAACAGGGGATTCAACAGCTAACTATGGCTACACCTTC.

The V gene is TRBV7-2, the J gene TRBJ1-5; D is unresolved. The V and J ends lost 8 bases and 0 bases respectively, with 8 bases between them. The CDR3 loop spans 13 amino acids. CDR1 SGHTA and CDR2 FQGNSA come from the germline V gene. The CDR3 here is CASADYSNQPQHF. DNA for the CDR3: TGTGCCAGCGCAGATTATAGCAATCAGCCCCAGCATTTT.

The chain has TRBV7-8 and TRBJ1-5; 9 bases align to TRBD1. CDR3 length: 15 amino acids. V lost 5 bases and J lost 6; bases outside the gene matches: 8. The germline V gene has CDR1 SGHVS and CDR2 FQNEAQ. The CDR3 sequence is CASSTGTGTSQPQHF. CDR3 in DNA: TGTGCCAGCAGCACGGGGACAGGGACTAGTCAGCCCCAGCATTTT.

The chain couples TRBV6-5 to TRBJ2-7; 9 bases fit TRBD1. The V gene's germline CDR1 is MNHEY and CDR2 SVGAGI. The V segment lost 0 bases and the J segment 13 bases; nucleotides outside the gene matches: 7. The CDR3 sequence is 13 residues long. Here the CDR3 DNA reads TGTGCCAGCAGTTACTCTTACCGGGACAGGGCCTACTTC. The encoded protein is CASSYSYRDRAYF.

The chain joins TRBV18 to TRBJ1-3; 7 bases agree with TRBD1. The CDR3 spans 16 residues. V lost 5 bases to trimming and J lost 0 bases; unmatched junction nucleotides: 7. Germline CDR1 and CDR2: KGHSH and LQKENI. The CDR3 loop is CASSSYGDSSGNTIYF. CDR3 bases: TGTGCCAGCTCATCGTACGGGGACAGCTCTGGAAACACCATATATTTT.

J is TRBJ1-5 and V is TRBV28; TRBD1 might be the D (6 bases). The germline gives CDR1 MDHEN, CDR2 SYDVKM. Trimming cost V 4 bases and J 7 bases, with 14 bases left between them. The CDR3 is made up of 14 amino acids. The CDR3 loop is CASSSPQGKQPQHF. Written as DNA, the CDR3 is TGTGCCAGCAGTTCCCCTCAGGGGAAGCAGCCCCAGCATTTT. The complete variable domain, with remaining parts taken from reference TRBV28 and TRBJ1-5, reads DVKVTQSSRYLVKRTGEKVFLECVQDMDHENMFWYRQDPGLGLRLIYFSYDVKMKEKGDIPEGYSVSREKKERFSLILESASTNQTSMYLCASSSPQGKQPQHFGDGTRLSIL.

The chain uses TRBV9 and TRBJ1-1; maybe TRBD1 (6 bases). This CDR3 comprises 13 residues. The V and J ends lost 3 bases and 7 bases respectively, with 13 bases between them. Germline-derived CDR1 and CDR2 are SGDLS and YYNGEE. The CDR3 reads CASSATPRGEAFF. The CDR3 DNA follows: TGTGCCAGCAGCGCAACCCCCAGGGGTGAAGCTTTCTTT.

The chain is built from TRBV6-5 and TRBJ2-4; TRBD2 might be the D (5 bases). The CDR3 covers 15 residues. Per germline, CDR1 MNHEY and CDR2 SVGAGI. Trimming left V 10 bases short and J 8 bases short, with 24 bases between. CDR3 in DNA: TGTGCCACCGCTACGACGAGGGTCCTAGAGGACATTCAGTACTTC. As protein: CATATTRVLEDIQYF.

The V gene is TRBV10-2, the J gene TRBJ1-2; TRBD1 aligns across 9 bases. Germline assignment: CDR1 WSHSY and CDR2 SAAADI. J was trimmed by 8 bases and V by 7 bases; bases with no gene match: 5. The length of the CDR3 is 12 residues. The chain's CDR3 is CASNPGQGGYTF. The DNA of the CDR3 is TGCGCCAGCAACCCGGGACAGGGAGGCTACACCTTC.

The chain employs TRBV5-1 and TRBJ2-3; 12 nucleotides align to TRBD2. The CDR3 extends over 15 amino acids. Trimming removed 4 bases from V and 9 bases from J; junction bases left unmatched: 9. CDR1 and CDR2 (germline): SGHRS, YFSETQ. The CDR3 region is CASSPSSGGARTQYF. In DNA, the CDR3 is TGCGCCAGCAGCCCCTCTAGCGGGGGGGCAAGGACGCAGTATTTT.

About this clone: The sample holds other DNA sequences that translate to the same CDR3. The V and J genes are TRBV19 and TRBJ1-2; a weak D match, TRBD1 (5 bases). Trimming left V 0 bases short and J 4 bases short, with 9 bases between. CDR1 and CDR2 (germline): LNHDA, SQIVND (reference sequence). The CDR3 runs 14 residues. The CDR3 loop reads CASSIDRGGYGYTF. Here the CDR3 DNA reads TGTGCCAGTAGTATAGATCGGGGGGGCTATGGCTACACCTTC.

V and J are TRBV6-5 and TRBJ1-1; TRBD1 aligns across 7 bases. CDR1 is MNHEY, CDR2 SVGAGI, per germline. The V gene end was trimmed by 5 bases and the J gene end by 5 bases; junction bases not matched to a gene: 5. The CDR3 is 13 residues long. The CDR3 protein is CASSHDRVTEAFF. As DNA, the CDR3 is TGTGCCAGCAGTCACGACAGGGTGACTGAAGCTTTCTTT.

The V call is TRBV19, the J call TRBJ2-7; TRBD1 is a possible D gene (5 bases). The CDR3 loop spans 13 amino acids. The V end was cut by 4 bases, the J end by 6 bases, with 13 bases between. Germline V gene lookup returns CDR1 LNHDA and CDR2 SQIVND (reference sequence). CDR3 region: CASSTLTVPEQYF. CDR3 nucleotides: TGTGCCAGTAGTACACTGACAGTCCCCGAGCAGTACTTC. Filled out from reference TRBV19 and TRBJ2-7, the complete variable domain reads DGGITQSPKYLFRKEGQNVTLSCEQNLNHDAMYWYRQDPGQGLRLIYYSQIVNDFQKGDIAEGYSVSREKKESFPLTVTSAQKNPTAFYLCASSTLTVPEQYFGPGTRLTVT.

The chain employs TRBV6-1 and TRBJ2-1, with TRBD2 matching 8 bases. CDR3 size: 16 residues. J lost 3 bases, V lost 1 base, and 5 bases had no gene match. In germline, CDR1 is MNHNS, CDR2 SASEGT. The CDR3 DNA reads TGTGCCAGCAGTGAAGAGGCGGGGGGATTCTACAATGAGCAGTTCTTC. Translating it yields CASSEEAGGFYNEQFF.

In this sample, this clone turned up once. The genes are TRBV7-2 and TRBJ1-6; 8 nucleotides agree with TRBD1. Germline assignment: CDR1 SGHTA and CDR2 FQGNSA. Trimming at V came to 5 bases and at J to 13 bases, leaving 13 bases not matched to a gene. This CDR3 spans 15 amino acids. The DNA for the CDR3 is TGTGCCAGCAGCCAGAACTCGTACAGGGGGTCCCCCCTCCACTTT. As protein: CASSQNSYRGSPLHF.

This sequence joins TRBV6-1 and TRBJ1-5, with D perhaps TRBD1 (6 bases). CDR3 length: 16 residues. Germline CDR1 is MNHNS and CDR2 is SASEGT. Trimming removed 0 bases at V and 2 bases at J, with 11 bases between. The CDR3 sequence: CASSEAWAGGNQPQHF. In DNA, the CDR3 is TGTGCCAGCAGTGAAGCGTGGGCAGGGGGCAATCAGCCCCAGCATTTT.

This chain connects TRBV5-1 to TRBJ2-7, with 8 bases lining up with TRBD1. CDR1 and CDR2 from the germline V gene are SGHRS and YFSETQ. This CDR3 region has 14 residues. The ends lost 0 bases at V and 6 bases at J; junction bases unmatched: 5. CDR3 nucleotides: TGCGCCAGCAGCTTGGAGACAGGGGTTTCCGAGCAGTACTTC. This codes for CASSLETGVSEQYF.

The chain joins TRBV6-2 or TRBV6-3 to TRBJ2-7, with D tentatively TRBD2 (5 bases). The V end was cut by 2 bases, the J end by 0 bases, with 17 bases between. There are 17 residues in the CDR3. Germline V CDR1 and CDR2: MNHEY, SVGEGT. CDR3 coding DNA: TGTGCCAGCAGTTACCTTCCCATCCGGGGAAGCTCCTACGAGCAGTACTTC. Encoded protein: CASSYLPIRGSSYEQYF.

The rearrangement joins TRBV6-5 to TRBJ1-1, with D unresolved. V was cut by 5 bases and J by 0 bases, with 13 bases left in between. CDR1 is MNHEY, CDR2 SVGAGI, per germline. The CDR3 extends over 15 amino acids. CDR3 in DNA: TGTGCCAGCAGTACCCGAGTGAGGATGAACACTGAAGCTTTCTTT. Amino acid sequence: CASSTRVRMNTEAFF.

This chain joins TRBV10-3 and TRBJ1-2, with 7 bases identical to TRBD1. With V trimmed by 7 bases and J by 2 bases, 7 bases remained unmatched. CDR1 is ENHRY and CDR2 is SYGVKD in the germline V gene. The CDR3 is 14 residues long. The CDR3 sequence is CAITPGGVNYGYTF. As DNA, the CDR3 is TGTGCCATCACCCCAGGGGGAGTGAACTATGGCTACACCTTC.